This T cell receptor beta chain emerged from a study of molecular identifiers for immune sequencing clone quantification. V lost 3 bases to trimming and J lost 5 bases, with 11 bases between them. The germline gives CDR1 SGHNT, CDR2 YENEEA. CDR3 size: 13 residues. A single record per CDR3 protein comes from TCRdb applying MiXCR to the PCR reads. Of some 320,000 distinct CDR3 sequences in the sample, about 21% were seen once. The sequencing sample was made of naive CD8+ T cells from blood, with Jurkat cell RNA spiked in. Regarding subset: FACS-sorted CD8+CD4-CCR7+CD45RA+ naive T cells. The receptor was isolated from a human donor in good health. Some libraries in this study had Jurkat cell RNA spiked in. The chain carries TRBV11-3 and TRBJ2-7; D not certain. As DNA, the CDR3 is TGTGCCAGCAGCTTGGGCATCAGCAACGAGCAGTACTTC. It encodes CASSLGISNEQYF.